This is a list of T cell receptor beta chains from one sample in a study of blood T cell repertoires in COVID-19. TCRdb's table, derived via immunoSEQ multiplex PCR, lists solely in-frame clones and lacks some. The repertoire consists of approximately 150,000 clones, with more than 75% occurring once and the leading ten covering 18%. The sample taken for sequencing was peripheral blood. The receptors here all came from a man aged 55-75 years with active or convalescent COVID-19. Each CDR3 is given without its conserved first and last residue. Each record gives: V gene, CDR3 protein.

>TRBV5-8
ASSLGTDYNEQF
>TRBV4-1
ASSHSDRVANTIY
>TRBV9
ASSPGVNTEAF
>TRBV7-2
ASSYPSGGYT
>TRBV28
ASSPTGGQRKPQH
>TRBV11-2
ASSFRRGGMYYTDTQY
>TRBV7-8
ASSLASVQPQH
>TRBV7-2
ASSASGSRNTGELF
>TRBV5-4
ASSSKDRGPMNTEAF
>TRBV4-1
ASSQERGPGQGNYGYT
>TRBV28
ASRQGLAGGPMYNEQF
>TRBV4-2
ASSLPDRLNEKLF
>TRBV4-1
ASSQEGGSPEAF
>TRBV24-1
ATSETGYNQPQH
>TRBV19
ASSIAGFSNQPQH
>TRBV7-9
ASSYSGSWDEQY
>TRBV3-1/TRBV3-2
ASSQGRTIKF
>TRBV28
ASSLAGRGLSPLH
>TRBV19
ASSFLASAYEQY
>TRBV12-5
ASGPGHREAF
>TRBV21-1
ASSCGVHPNTEAF
>TRBV5-4
ASSSMTSVDEQF
>TRBV27
ASSLVSGQGFHEQY
>TRBV2
ASNDRDRGVYSNQPQH
>TRBV3-1/TRBV3-2
ASSQVRSSYNSPLH
>TRBV19
ASRLGQLNQPQH
>TRBV12-5
ASGNAPGTSADEQY
>TRBV6-6
ASRRDSVNTEAF
>TRBV18
ASSDSKTGGFQPQH